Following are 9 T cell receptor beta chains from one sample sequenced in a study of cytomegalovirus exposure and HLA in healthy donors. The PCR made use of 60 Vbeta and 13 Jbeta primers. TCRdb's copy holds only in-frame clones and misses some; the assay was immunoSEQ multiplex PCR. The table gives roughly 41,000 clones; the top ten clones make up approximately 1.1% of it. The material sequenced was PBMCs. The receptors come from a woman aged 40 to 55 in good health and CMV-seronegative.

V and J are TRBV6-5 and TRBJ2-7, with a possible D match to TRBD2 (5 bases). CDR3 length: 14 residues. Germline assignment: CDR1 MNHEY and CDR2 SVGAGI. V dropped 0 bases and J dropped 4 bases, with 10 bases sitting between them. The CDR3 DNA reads TGTGCCAGCAGTTACTCTGGCCCGGGGTACGAGCAGTACTTC. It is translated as CASSYSGPGYEQYF.

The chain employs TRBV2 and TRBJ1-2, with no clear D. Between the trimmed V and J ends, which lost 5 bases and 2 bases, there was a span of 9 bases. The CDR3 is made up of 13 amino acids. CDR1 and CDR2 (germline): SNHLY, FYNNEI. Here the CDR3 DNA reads TGTGCCAGCAGTCATGGAGAAAACTATGGCTACACCTTC. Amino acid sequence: CASSHGENYGYTF.

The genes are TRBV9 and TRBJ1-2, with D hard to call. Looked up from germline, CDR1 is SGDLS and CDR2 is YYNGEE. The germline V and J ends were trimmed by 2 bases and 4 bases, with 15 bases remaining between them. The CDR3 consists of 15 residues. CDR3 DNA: TGTGCCAGCAGCGTCGACCCAGGTTTGGGCTATGGCTACACCTTC. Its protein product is CASSVDPGLGYGYTF.

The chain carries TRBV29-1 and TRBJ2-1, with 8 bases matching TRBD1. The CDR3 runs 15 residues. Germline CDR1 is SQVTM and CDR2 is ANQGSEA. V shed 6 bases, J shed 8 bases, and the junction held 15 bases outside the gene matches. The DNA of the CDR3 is TGCAGCGTACCGCCTGGGGCAGGGGGCCAGGATGAGCAGTTCTTC. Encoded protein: CSVPPGAGGQDEQFF.

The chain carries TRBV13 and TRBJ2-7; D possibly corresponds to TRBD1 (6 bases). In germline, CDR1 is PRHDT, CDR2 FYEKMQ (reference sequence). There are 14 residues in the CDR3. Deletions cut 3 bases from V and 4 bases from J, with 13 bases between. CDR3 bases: TGTGCCAGCAGCTTGGGGGCTTTGGTGTACGAGCAGTACTTC. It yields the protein CASSLGALVYEQYF.

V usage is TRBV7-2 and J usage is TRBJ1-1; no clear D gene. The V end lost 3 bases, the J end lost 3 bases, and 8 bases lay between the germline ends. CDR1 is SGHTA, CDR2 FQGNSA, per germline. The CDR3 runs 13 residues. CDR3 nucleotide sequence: TGTGCCAGCAGCTTGGTAGTTGACACTGAAGCTTTCTTT. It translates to CASSLVVDTEAFF.

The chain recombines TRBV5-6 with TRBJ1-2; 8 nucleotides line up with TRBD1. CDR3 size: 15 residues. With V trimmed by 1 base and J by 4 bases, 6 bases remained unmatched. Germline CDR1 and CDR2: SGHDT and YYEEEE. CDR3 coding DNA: TGTGCCAGCAGCTTGCCCGACAGGGGCAGCTATGGCTACACCTTC. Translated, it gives CASSLPDRGSYGYTF.

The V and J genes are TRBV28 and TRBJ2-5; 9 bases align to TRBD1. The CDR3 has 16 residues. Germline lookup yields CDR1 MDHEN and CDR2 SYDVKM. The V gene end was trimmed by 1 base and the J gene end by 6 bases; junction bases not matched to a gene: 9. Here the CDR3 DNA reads TGTGCCAGCAGTTTATTCCTCCGGGACAGGGTAAAGACCCAGTACTTC. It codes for CASSLFLRDRVKTQYF.

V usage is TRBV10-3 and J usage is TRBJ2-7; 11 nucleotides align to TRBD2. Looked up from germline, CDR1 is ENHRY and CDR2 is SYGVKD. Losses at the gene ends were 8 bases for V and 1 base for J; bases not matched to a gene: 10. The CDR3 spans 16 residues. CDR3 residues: CAIGGTGTSGSYEQYF. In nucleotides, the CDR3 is TGTGCCATCGGAGGGACCGGGACTAGCGGTTCCTACGAGCAGTACTTC.